This passage covers 9 T cell receptor beta chains from one sample sequenced in a study of T-cell memory formation after mild COVID-19. TCRdb ran MiXCR on the 5' RACE reads and lists one entry per CDR3 protein. The sample carries fewer than 700,000 distinct CDR3 sequences, 20% to 25% recorded once. The source material was PBMCs or a T cell subset sorted from them (not recorded which). Receptors originate from an adult woman who had mild COVID-19 (a few samples of this study predate the infection). Cell type and time point are not known.

This clonotype was seen at least ten times. This chain joins TRBV9 and TRBJ2-7; D is undetermined. The germline gives CDR1 SGDLS, CDR2 YYNGEE. V lost 4 bases and J lost 3, with 17 bases in between. The CDR3 contains 15 residues. This CDR3 reads CASSLGSEQYYEQYF. The CDR3 region has the DNA TGTGCCAGCAGCTTGGGTTCGGAACAATACTACGAGCAGTACTTC.

The chain is built from TRBV6-2 or TRBV6-3 and TRBJ2-5, with D perhaps TRBD2 (6 bases). Trimming left V 6 bases short and J 2 bases short, with 13 bases between. CDR3 length: 14 amino acids. The V gene's germline CDR1 is MNHEY and CDR2 SVGEGT. CDR3: CASSRGGWQETQYF. CDR3 nucleotide sequence: TGTGCCAGCAGCCGAGGAGGGTGGCAAGAGACCCAGTACTTC.

There are a few counts of this clonotype. This chain links TRBV2 with TRBJ2-2; TRBD2 might be the D (5 bases). This CDR3 spans 18 amino acids. V lost 0 bases and J 4 bases, leaving 18 bases between the germline ends. Germline assignment: CDR1 SNHLY and CDR2 FYNNEI. As DNA, the CDR3 is TGTGCCAGCAGTGAAGCGCTTCTTTATCGGGGTTCCACCGGGGAGCTGTTTTTT. Amino acid sequence: CASSEALLYRGSTGELFF.

In its sample, this clonotype was seen a few times. J is TRBJ1-5 and V is TRBV7-2; D is uncertain. The germline V gene has CDR1 SGHTA and CDR2 FQGNSA. V dropped 5 bases and J dropped 1 base, with 9 bases sitting between them. This CDR3 has 14 residues. CDR3 protein: CASSRGMSNQPQHF. The CDR3 DNA reads TGTGCCAGCAGCCGCGGTATGAGCAATCAGCCCCAGCATTTT.

This clonotype was counted only a few times. The chain links TRBV5-1 to TRBJ1-1; D not resolved. The ends were cut back, 0 bases at V and 2 bases at J, with 14 bases in the middle. Germline lookup yields CDR1 SGHRS and CDR2 YFSETQ. The CDR3 consists of 16 residues. This chain's CDR3 is CASSLALGSKNTEAFF. The CDR3 DNA reads as TGCGCCAGCAGCTTGGCTCTGGGGTCGAAAAACACTGAAGCTTTCTTT.

This clonotype has just a few counts. The rearrangement joins TRBV6-5 to TRBJ1-2; the D is unclear. Germline loops: CDR1 MNHEY, CDR2 SVGAGI. Trimming left V 6 bases short and J 1 base short, with 12 bases between. This CDR3 region has 14 residues. The CDR3 here is CASSPGSLNYGYTF. In DNA form, the CDR3 reads TGTGCCAGCAGCCCCGGGTCGCTTAACTATGGCTACACCTTC.

This clonotype has just a few counts. The V and J genes are TRBV5-6 and TRBJ1-1; the D is unclear. CDR1 SGHDT and CDR2 YYEEEE come from the germline V gene. The V end lost 2 bases, the J end lost 4 bases, and 12 bases lay between the germline ends. The CDR3 is 14 amino acids. The CDR3 DNA sequence: TGTGCCAGCAGCTTATTCACGGGTGGCACTGAAGCTTTCTTT. Its protein product is CASSLFTGGTEAFF.

The chain employs TRBV27 and TRBJ2-1, with D perhaps TRBD1 or TRBD2 (5 bases each). Germline V CDR1 and CDR2: MNHEY, SMNVEV (reference sequence). V lost 6 bases and J 9 bases, leaving 18 bases between the germline ends. There are 14 residues in the CDR3. CDR3 nucleotide sequence: TGTGCCAGCAGATCCGGGACGGCAATAGGTGAGCAGTTCTTC. It specifies CASRSGTAIGEQFF.

This clonotype was detected only a few times. The rearrangement uses TRBV11-1 and TRBJ1-5; no reliable D call. The CDR3 runs to 15 residues. The germline V gene encodes CDR1 SGHAT and CDR2 FQDESV (reference sequence). Trimming took 1 base from V and 6 from J, leaving 13 bases between them. CDR3 loop: CASSLDEGLGQPQHF. CDR3 bases: TGTGCCAGCAGCTTAGACGAAGGTCTCGGTCAGCCCCAGCATTTT.